The entry below describes one T cell receptor (beta chain). Its antigen remains undetermined. Per-nucleotide qualities are absent, and no much larger clonotype sits a single base away. This record comes from a study of CD8 T cells in ankylosing spondylitis (TCRdb year 2017). Concerning the study at large: To find TCR variants linked to disease, the study profiled T cell receptor beta repertoires in ankylosing spondylitis patients and healthy donors. The whole study cohort included 90 to 120 healthy donors and 25 ankylosing spondylitis patients. Peripheral blood was sampled, and synovial fluid was additionally collected from ankylosing spondylitis patients.

What the authors observed across the whole study: In peripheral blood, the disease-linked clones were found at relatively low frequencies and had a CD8+ phenotype. The disease-linked clones were reported to be significantly enriched in matched synovial fluid samples from ankylosing spondylitis patients. Blood from ankylosing spondylitis patients appeared to be characterized by a TCR beta motif composed of eight or nine highly homologous amino acid variants. Some motif variants had previously been reported in the synovial fluid and blood of reactive arthritis patients, which suggests shared mechanisms of disease initiation.

Sequencing instrument: Illumina HiSeq 2500. Quantitative 5'-RACE with molecular barcodes was used to prepare TCR beta libraries. Regarding the original processing steps: A new computational method, built on a probabilistic model of VDJ rearrangement, was used to identify disease-linked TCR variants. TCRdb reworked the public reads: Q25 trimming with fastp, MiXCR clone assembly, productive beta chains retained. Under each unique CDR3 protein, matching rows form one entry showing the most common genes and DNA. The V and J calls, along with clone size, are taken from TCRdb and not from the paper's own processing. The sample data list a few hundred thousand distinct CDR3 sequences, and 15% to 20% of these were observed just once. Over 25% of the sample is taken by the ten largest. CDR1 and CDR2, per the germline V gene, are SGHAT and FQNNGV. The CDR3 covers 12 residues, taking in both the cysteine and the phenylalanine. Of the read, only the CDR3 DNA is kept; its 36 bases are in frame from base 1. V is shortened by 11 bases, J by 13 bases, and the region joining them spans 20 bases.

The chain was built from TRBV11-2 and TRBJ2-2; possibly the D gene is TRBD2, per 6 matching bases. The clonotype was recovered from a male donor with ankylosing spondylitis or in good health (not recorded which). The sequenced material came from blood, either unsorted or a sorted T cell fraction (not recorded which). DNA sequence: TGTGCCGGGACGGCGAACGTAGCGGCGCTGTTTTTT. The translation is CAGTANVAALFF.